Below, one T cell receptor (beta chain) is given with its context. The germline gene is not matched at one end of the junction; a read error may be the cause. TCRdb re-called the 5' RACE reads with MiXCR, one entry per CDR3 protein. The sample lists 450,000 or so distinct CDR3 sequences, approximately 15% occurring once. This record comes from a study of identical twins. The same sample was also studied in work on yellow fever vaccine responses in identical twins.

Sequences were obtained from CD4+ T cells sorted from blood. This TCR came from a woman aged 18-29 years in good health.

The DNA of the CDR3 is TGCGCCAGCAGCTTCAGAGTAGGAGACATACTTCACTTC. Amino acid sequence: CASSFRVGDILHF. This chain links TRBV5-1 with TRBJ2-7, with D hard to call. The CDR3 extends over 13 amino acids. Germline loops: CDR1 SGHRS, CDR2 YFSETQ.